Each of the 28 T cell receptor beta chains below was sequenced from the same sample in a study of control samples from healthy donors and cancer patients. Assay used: immunoSEQ multiplex PCR; TCRdb lists only in-frame clones, some missing. This repertoire shows about 120,000 clones, 90% to 95% found once; its top ten account for 1.5% to 2%. Sequencing was performed on PBMCs. These receptors were collected from a man aged 50-59 years with head and neck cancer.

CDR3 sequence: CASSFFTGRGNEKLFF. CDR3 nucleotides: TGCGCCAGCAGCTTTTTTACGGGACGGGGTAATGAAAAACTGTTTTTT. The rearrangement joins TRBV5-1 to TRBJ1-4; tentative D call: TRBD1 (5 bases). Trimming took off 2 bases at V and 4 bases at J, with 15 bases between the two ends. Germline V gene data show CDR1 as SGHRS and CDR2 as YFSETQ. This CDR3 has 16 residues. The full variable domain, in which reference TRBV5-1 and TRBJ1-4 provide the parts outside the CDR3, is KAGVTQTPRYLIKTRGQQVTLSCSPISGHRSVSWYQQTPGQGLQFLFEYFSETQRNKGNFPGRFSGRQFSNSRSEMNVSTLELGDSALYLCASSFFTGRGNEKLFFGSGTQLSVL.

This clone was observed a single time. V gene TRBV5-1 combines with J gene TRBJ2-1, with 12 bases identical to TRBD2. Germline V gives CDR1 SGHRS, CDR2 YFSETQ. The CDR3 consists of 17 residues. The junction had 7 bases not matched to a gene; V was cut back by 0 bases and J by 6 bases. The CDR3 nucleotides are TGCGCCAGCAGCTTGGATCTAGCGGGGGGGAGTAGCAATGAGCAGTTCTTC. Its translation is CASSLDLAGGSSNEQFF.

The CDR3 bases are TGTGCCAGCAGTTACAGCAAACTGTTTTTT. Its protein is CASSYSKLFF. The chain recombines TRBV6-5 with TRBJ1-4; D ambiguous. Germline V lookup: CDR1 MNHEY, CDR2 SVGAGI. Trimming removed 2 bases from V and 11 bases from J, with 3 bases in between. The CDR3 totals 10 residues.

The chain carries TRBV9 and TRBJ2-3; 12 bases map to TRBD2. This CDR3 contains 15 residues. CDR1 is SGDLS, CDR2 YYNGEE, per germline. V gave up 1 base and J gave up 8 bases; unmatched junction bases: 5. CDR3 bases: TGTGCCAGCAGCGTATCCTCTAGCGGGGGGGTTACGCAGTATTTT. Translation gives CASSVSSSGGVTQYF.

The rearrangement links TRBV19 to TRBJ1-2, with D hard to call. CDR1 LNHDA and CDR2 SQIVND come from the germline V gene (reference sequence). With 5 bases removed from V and 1 base from J, the gap between germline ends came to 14 bases. The length of the CDR3 is 15 residues. CDR3 amino acids: CASSPQEAVNYGYTF. The CDR3 nucleotides are TGTGCCAGTAGTCCCCAGGAGGCCGTTAACTATGGCTACACCTTC.

The CDR3 loop reads CASSQDQGNNYGYTF. The CDR3 coding sequence is TGTGCCAGCAGCCAAGATCAGGGGAACAACTATGGCTACACCTTC. The chain employs TRBV4-2 and TRBJ1-2; D may be TRBD1 (6 bases). The ends were cut back, 0 bases at V and 2 bases at J, with 10 bases in the middle. CDR3 length: 15 amino acids. Germline V gene data show CDR1 as LGHNA and CDR2 as YNFKEQ.

The chain has TRBV29-1 and TRBJ2-2; TRBD1 agrees at 7 bases. The trim removed 7 bases at V and 4 bases at J, leaving 6 bases unmatched. The CDR3 has 13 amino acids. Germline V gene lookup returns CDR1 SQVTM and CDR2 ANQGSEA. Here the CDR3 reads CSAGTAATGELFF. CDR3 sequence (DNA): TGCAGCGCTGGGACAGCCGCCACCGGGGAGCTGTTTTTT.

The chain links TRBV5-1 to TRBJ2-7; TRBD1 aligns across 9 bases. Germline V gives CDR1 SGHRS, CDR2 YFSETQ. The CDR3 length is 16 residues. V lost 1 base to trimming and J lost 5 bases; unmatched junction nucleotides: 10. The CDR3 sequence: CASSLTTGTGLNEQYF. For the CDR3, the DNA is TGCGCCAGCAGCTTGACAACCGGGACAGGGTTAAACGAGCAGTACTTC. Complete variable domain (other parts from reference TRBV5-1 and TRBJ2-7): KAGVTQTPRYLIKTRGQQVTLSCSPISGHRSVSWYQQTPGQGLQFLFEYFSETQRNKGNFPGRFSGRQFSNSRSEMNVSTLELGDSALYLCASSLTTGTGLNEQYFGPGTRLTVT.

With regard to this clone: No conserved phenylalanine or tryptophan ends this CDR3, so it is likely a read error. The limits of the CDR3 on the DNA are not certain, so only TCRdb's listed CDR3 is given. The chain uses TRBV25-1 and TRBJ2-7; the table's TRBD1 call for D was not verified on the DNA. Germline CDR1 MGHDK, CDR2 SYGVNS. The CDR3 numbers 14 amino acids, ends counted. This chain's CDR3 is CASSAVTRIPFPLT.

The J gene is TRBJ2-4, the V gene TRBV10-3, with 11 bases matching TRBD1. Per the germline V gene, CDR1 is ENHRY and CDR2 is SYGVKD. The J segment lost 4 bases and the V segment lost 6 bases, leaving 2 bases of the junction unmatched. CDR3 length: 14 residues. CDR3 protein: CAISGQGAKNIQYF. Here the CDR3 DNA reads TGTGCCATCAGCGGACAGGGGGCAAAAAACATTCAGTACTTC.

This clone has a single count. J is TRBJ2-2 and V is TRBV5-6; the D is unclear. Germline V gives CDR1 SGHDT, CDR2 YYEEEE. Trimming removed 2 bases from V and 6 bases from J, with 2 bases in between. The CDR3 runs 11 residues. The CDR3 DNA reads as TGTGCCAGCAGCTTTGCCGGGGAGCTGTTTTTT. As protein: CASSFAGELFF.

This clone was seen only once. The chain carries TRBV7-2 and TRBJ1-1, with D uncertain. V lost 3 bases and J 4 bases, leaving 6 bases between the germline ends. This CDR3 comprises 12 residues. Germline V gene data show CDR1 as SGHTA and CDR2 as FQGNSA. The CDR3 DNA sequence: TGTGCCAGCAGCTTGGGTTTCACTGAAGCTTTCTTT. Its translation: CASSLGFTEAFF.

The rearrangement joins TRBV7-3 to TRBJ1-1, with D tentatively TRBD1 (5 bases). CDR1 is SGHTA, CDR2 FQGTGA, per germline. This CDR3 spans 15 amino acids. V was trimmed by 5 bases and J by 0 bases, leaving 13 bases between them. The CDR3 sequence is CASSQRAGMNTEAFF. The CDR3 DNA reads TGTGCCAGCAGCCAACGGGCAGGGATGAACACTGAAGCTTTCTTT.

J is TRBJ1-1 and V is TRBV4-3; D ambiguous. V was trimmed by 2 bases and J by 3 bases, leaving 7 bases between them. The germline CDR1 and CDR2 sequences are LGHNA and YSLEER. The CDR3 covers 13 residues. In DNA, the CDR3 is TGCGCCAGCAGCCAAAACAGAGACACTGAAGCTTTCTTT. Translation: CASSQNRDTEAFF.

The chain has TRBV5-4 and TRBJ2-3, with unresolved D. The V gene lost 5 bases and the J gene lost 3 bases, with 10 bases spanning the gap. The germline V gene has CDR1 SGHNT and CDR2 YYREEE (reference sequence). This CDR3 spans 13 amino acids. The CDR3 is CASRSPLTDTQYF. The CDR3 coding sequence is TGTGCCAGCAGGTCCCCCCTTACAGATACGCAGTATTTT.

The chain uses TRBV3-1 (or the pseudogene TRBV3-2) and TRBJ2-1; TRBD1 matches 8 bases. This CDR3 has 15 residues. CDR1 is LGHDT, CDR2 YNNKEL, per germline (reference sequence). Unmatched junction bases numbered 9, after V lost 3 bases and J lost 8 bases. The CDR3 is CASSQTGVLRYEQFF. As DNA, the CDR3 is TGTGCCAGCAGCCAGACAGGGGTTTTACGGTATGAGCAGTTCTTC.

V usage is TRBV7-2 and J usage is TRBJ2-2; possibly TRBD2 for D (6 bases). Trimming took off 3 bases at V and 5 bases at J, with 16 bases between the two ends. The CDR3 sequence is 16 residues long. The V gene's germline CDR1 is SGHTA and CDR2 FQGNSA. The DNA for the CDR3 is TGTGCCAGCAGCTTTTCAGCTAGCGCCCTAACCGGGGAGCTGTTTTTT. Translated, it gives CASSFSASALTGELFF.

This clone showed up just once. The V and J genes are TRBV7-8 and TRBJ2-1; possible D gene TRBD2, 6 bases. Per germline, CDR1 SGHVS and CDR2 FQNEAQ. With 4 bases removed from V and 7 bases from J, the gap between germline ends came to 26 bases. CDR3 length: 18 amino acids. The CDR3 DNA reads TGTGCCAGCAGCTACGACCCTCTGGCGGGACGAGCTGAAAATGAGCAGTTCTTC. The encoded protein is CASSYDPLAGRAENEQFF.

This sequence joins TRBV5-1 and TRBJ2-2; D is unclear. V was shortened by 5 bases and J by 2 bases, with 10 bases between the two germline ends. This CDR3 is 14 amino acids long. Germline assignment: CDR1 SGHRS and CDR2 YFSETQ. CDR3 in amino acids: CASSSPDNTGELFF. In DNA, the CDR3 is TGCGCCAGCAGTTCCCCGGATAACACCGGGGAGCTGTTTTTT.

The rearrangement links TRBV7-2 to TRBJ1-3, with 7 positions matching TRBD1. The CDR3 covers 14 residues. The ends lost 5 bases at V and 2 bases at J; junction bases unmatched: 3. CDR1 and CDR2 (germline): SGHTA, FQGNSA. CDR3 amino acids: CASSPGQAGNTIYF. DNA of the CDR3: TGTGCCAGCAGCCCCGGACAGGCTGGAAACACCATATATTTT.

The J gene is TRBJ1-3, the V gene TRBV5-1; 9 bases line up with TRBD1. This CDR3 comprises 16 residues. CDR1 and CDR2 (germline): SGHRS, YFSETQ. Trimming at V came to 5 bases and at J to 1 base, leaving 7 bases not matched to a gene. CDR3 sequence reads: CASSSWTGVSGNTIYF. CDR3 DNA: TGCGCCAGCAGTTCCTGGACAGGGGTATCTGGAAACACCATATATTTT.

The chain is built from TRBV9 and TRBJ1-2; the D gene is possibly TRBD1 (6 bases). Germline V gene data show CDR1 as SGDLS and CDR2 as YYNGEE. Deletions cut 0 bases from V and 3 bases from J, with 15 bases between. This CDR3 region has 16 residues. The CDR3 region is CASSVGIEGGYYGYTF. CDR3 DNA: TGTGCCAGCAGCGTAGGTATAGAAGGGGGGTACTATGGCTACACCTTC.

V gene TRBV10-3 combines with J gene TRBJ2-7, with TRBD1 matching over 12 bases. From germline, CDR1 is ENHRY and CDR2 SYGVKD. The length of the CDR3 is 15 residues. V lost 5 bases to trimming and J lost 5 bases; unmatched junction nucleotides: 7. The CDR3 here is CAISSRDRGLHEQYF. The DNA for the CDR3 is TGTGCCATCAGTTCACGGGACAGGGGGCTCCACGAGCAGTACTTC.

The chain is built from TRBV30 and TRBJ1-2, with a possible D match to TRBD1 (5 bases). CDR3 length equals 14 residues. The germline CDR1 and CDR2 sequences are GTSNPN and SVGIG (reference sequence). V shed 0 bases and J shed 6 bases, with 14 bases lying between them. CDR3 sequence: CAWSVWGRNDGYTF. The CDR3 DNA is TGTGCCTGGAGTGTATGGGGCCGAAACGATGGCTACACCTTC.

The chain carries TRBV6-6 and TRBJ1-2; D might be TRBD1 (5 bases). Germline-derived CDR1 and CDR2 are MNHNY and SVGAGI (reference sequence). This CDR3 has 15 residues. Trimming left V 4 bases short and J 6 bases short, with 18 bases between. DNA of the CDR3: TGTGCCAGCAGTTCCTATTCGGGACGGGACGATGGCTACACCTTC. It translates to CASSSYSGRDDGYTF.

V and J are TRBV5-1 and TRBJ1-6; D call uncertain. V lost 7 bases to trimming and J lost 8 bases, with 22 bases between them. Germline loops: CDR1 SGHRS, CDR2 YFSETQ. The CDR3 length is 16 residues. The CDR3 DNA reads as TGCGCCAGCCCCTCTCCCCCTGGCAGACGACATTCACCCCTCCACTTT. Translation gives CASPSPPGRRHSPLHF.

This clone was observed a few times. V usage is TRBV9 and J usage is TRBJ2-3; TRBD2 matches 7 bases. The J segment lost 5 bases and the V segment lost 0 bases, leaving 12 bases of the junction unmatched. The CDR3 has 17 residues. The germline gives CDR1 SGDLS, CDR2 YYNGEE. The CDR3 here is CASSVDPLGGTVDTQYF. The CDR3 DNA reads TGTGCCAGCAGCGTAGACCCCCTGGGAGGGACGGTAGATACGCAGTATTTT.

This sequence joins TRBV11-2 and TRBJ1-2; TRBD1 is a possible D gene (5 bases). The CDR3 has 13 amino acids. Germline V lookup: CDR1 SGHAT, CDR2 FQNNGV. Trimming cost V 5 bases and J 7 bases, with 14 bases left between them. The CDR3 DNA follows: TGTGCCAGCAGCCTCTGGACATCTCTTGGCTACACCTTC. Its protein is CASSLWTSLGYTF.